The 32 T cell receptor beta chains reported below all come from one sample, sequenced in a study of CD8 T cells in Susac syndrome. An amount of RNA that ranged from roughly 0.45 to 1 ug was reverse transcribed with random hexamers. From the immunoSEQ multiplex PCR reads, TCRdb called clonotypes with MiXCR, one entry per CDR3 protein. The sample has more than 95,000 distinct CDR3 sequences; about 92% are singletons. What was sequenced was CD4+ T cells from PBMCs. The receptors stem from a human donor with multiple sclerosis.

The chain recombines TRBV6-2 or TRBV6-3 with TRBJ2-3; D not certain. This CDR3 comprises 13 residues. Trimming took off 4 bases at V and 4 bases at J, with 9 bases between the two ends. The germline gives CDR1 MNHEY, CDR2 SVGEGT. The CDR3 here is CASSLVWSDTQYF. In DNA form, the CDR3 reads TGTGCCAGCAGTTTAGTCTGGTCAGATACGCAGTATTTT.

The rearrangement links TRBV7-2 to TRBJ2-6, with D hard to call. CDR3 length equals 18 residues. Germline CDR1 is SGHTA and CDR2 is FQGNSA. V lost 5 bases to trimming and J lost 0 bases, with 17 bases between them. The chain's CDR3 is CASSKGGLLFSGANVLTF. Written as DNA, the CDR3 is TGTGCCAGCAGCAAGGGTGGGCTACTATTCTCTGGGGCCAACGTCCTGACTTTC.

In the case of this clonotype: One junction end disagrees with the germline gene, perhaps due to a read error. CDR3 in amino acids: CASSLETGGVNTEAFF. The DNA of the CDR3 is TGCGCCAGCAGCCTAGAGACAGGGGGAGTAAACACTGAAGCTTTTTTT. The chain links TRBV4-3 to TRBJ1-1, with 9 bases matching TRBD1. The CDR3 has 16 amino acids. CDR1 and CDR2 from the germline V gene are LGHNA and YSLEER.

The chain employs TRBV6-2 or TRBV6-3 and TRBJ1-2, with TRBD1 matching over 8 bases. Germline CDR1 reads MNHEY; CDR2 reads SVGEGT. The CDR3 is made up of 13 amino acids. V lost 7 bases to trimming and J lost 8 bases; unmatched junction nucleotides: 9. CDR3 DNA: TGTGCCAGCACACTCGGACAGGGACGAGGCTACACCTTC. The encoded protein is CASTLGQGRGYTF.

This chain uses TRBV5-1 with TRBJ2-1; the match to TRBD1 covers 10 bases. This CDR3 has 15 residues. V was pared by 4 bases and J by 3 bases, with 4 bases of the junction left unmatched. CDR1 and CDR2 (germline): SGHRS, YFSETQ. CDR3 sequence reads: CASSGRTGGYNEQFF. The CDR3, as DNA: TGCGCCAGCAGCGGTCGGACAGGGGGCTACAATGAGCAGTTCTTC.

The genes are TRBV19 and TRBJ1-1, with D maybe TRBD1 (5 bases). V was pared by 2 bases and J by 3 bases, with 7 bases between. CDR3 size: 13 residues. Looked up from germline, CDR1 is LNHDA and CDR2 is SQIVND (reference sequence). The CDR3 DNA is TGTGCCAGTAGTATATCCAGGGACACTGAAGCTTTCTTT. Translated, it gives CASSISRDTEAFF.

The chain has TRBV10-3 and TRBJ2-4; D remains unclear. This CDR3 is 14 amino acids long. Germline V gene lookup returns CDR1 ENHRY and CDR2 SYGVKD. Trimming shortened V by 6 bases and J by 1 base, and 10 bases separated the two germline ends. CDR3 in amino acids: CAIRDDGAKNIQYF. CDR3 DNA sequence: TGTGCCATCAGAGACGACGGGGCCAAAAACATTCAGTACTTC.

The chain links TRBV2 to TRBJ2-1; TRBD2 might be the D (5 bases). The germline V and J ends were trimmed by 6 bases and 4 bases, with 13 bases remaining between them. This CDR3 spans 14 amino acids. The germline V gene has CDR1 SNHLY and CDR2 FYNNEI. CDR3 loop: CASRTGSWYNEQFF. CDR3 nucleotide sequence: TGTGCCAGCAGAACGGGGTCCTGGTACAATGAGCAGTTCTTC.

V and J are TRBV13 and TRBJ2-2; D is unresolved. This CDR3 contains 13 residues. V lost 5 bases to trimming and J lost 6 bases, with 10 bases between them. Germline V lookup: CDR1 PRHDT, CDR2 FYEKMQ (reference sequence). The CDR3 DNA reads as TGTGCCAGCAGCCTAAGACATCCCGGGGAGCTGTTTTTT. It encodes CASSLRHPGELFF.

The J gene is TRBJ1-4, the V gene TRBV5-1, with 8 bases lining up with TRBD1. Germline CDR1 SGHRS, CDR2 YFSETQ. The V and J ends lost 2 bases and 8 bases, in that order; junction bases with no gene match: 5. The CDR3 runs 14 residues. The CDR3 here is CASSFETGDEKLFF. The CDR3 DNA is TGCGCCAGCAGCTTCGAGACAGGGGACGAAAAACTGTTTTTT.

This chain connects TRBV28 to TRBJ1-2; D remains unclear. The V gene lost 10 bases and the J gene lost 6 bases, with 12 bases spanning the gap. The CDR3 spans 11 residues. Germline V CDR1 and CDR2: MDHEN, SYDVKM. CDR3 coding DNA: TGTGCCACCGCCTGGGGAGATGGCTACACCTTC. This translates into CATAWGDGYTF.

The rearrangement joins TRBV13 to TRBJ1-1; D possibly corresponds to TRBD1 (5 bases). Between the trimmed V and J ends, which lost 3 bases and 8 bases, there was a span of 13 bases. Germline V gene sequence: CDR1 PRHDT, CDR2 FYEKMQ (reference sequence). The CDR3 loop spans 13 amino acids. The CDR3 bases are TGTGCCAGCAGCTTGCGGACAAATTCGGAAGCTTTCTTT. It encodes CASSLRTNSEAFF. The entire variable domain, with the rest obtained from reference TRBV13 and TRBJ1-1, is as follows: AAGVIQSPRHLIKEKRETATLKCYPIPRHDTVYWYQQGPGQDPQFLISFYEKMQSDKGSIPDRFSAQQFSDYHSELNMSSLELGDSALYFCASSLRTNSEAFFGQGTRLTVV.

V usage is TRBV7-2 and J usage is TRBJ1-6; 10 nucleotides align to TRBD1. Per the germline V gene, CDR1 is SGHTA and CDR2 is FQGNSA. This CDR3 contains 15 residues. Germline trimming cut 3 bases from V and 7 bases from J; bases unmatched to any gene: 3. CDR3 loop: CASSLGQGWNSPLHF. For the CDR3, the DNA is TGTGCCAGCAGCTTGGGACAGGGGTGGAATTCACCCCTCCACTTT.

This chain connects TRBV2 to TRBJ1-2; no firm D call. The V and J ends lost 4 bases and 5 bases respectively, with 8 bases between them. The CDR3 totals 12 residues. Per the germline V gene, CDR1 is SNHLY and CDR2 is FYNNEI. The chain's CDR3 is CASSGTAYGYTF. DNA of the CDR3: TGTGCCAGCAGTGGCACAGCGTATGGCTACACCTTC.

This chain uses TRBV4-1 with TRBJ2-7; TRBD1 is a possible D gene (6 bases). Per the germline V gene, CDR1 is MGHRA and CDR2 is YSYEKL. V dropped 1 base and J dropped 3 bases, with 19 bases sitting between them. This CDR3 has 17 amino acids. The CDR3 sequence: CASSQAFHRATRYEQYF. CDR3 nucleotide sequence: TGCGCCAGCAGCCAAGCCTTTCACAGGGCAACTCGCTACGAGCAGTACTTC.

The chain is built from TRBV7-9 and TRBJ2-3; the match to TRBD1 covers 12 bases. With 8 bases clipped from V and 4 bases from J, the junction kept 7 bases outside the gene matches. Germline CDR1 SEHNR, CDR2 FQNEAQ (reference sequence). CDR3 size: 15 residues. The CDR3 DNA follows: TGTGCCAGCGGATTGGGACAGGGGGCCTCAGATACGCAGTATTTT. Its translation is CASGLGQGASDTQYF.

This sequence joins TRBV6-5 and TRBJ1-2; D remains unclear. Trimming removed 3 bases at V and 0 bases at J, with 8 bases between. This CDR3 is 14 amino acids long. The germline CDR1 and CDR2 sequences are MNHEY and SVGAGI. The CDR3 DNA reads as TGTGCCAGCAGTTATAAGGAAGCTAACTATGGCTACACCTTC. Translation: CASSYKEANYGYTF.

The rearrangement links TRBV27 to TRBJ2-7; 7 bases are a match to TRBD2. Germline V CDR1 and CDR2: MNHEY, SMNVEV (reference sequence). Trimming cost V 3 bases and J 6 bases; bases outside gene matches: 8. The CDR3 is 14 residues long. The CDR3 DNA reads TGTGCCAGCAGTTTGCGGGGGAACAAGCTCGAGCAGTACTTC. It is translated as CASSLRGNKLEQYF.

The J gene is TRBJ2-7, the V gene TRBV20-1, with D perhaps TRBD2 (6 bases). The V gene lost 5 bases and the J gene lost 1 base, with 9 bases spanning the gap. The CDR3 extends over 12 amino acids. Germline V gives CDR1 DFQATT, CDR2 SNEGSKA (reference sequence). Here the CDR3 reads CSAPGLSYEQYF. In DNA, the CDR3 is TGCAGTGCTCCGGGACTTTCCTACGAGCAGTACTTC.

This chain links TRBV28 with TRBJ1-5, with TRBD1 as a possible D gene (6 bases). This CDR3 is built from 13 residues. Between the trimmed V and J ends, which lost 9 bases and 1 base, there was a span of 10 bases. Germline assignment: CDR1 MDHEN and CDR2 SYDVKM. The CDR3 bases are TGTGCCAGTATAGGGGGGAGCAATCAGCCCCAGCATTTT. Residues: CASIGGSNQPQHF.

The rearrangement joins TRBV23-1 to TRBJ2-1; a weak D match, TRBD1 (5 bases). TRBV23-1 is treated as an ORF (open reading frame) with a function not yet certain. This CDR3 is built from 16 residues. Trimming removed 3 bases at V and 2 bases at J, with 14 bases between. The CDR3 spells CASSHPQGSPYNEQFF. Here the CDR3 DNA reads TGCGCCAGCAGTCATCCCCAGGGATCCCCCTACAATGAGCAGTTCTTC.

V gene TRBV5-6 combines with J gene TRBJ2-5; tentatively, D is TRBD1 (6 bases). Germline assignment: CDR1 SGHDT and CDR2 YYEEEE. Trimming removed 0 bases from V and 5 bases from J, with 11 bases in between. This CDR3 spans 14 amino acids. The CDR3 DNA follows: TGTGCCAGCAGCTTGGCAGGGGTGGGGGAGACCCAGTACTTC. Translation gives CASSLAGVGETQYF.

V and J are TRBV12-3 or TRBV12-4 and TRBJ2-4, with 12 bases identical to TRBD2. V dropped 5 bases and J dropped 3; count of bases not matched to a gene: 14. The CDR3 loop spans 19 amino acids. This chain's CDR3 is CASSKWRLAGGHDKNIQYF. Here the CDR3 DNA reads TGTGCCAGCAGTAAATGGCGTCTAGCGGGGGGGCATGACAAAAACATTCAGTACTTC.

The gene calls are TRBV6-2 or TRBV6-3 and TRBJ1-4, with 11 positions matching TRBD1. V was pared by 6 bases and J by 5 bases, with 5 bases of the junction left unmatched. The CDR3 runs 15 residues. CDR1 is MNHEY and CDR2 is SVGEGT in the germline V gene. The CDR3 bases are TGTGCCAGCAGACCCTGGACAGGGGGCAATGAAAAACTGTTTTTT. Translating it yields CASRPWTGGNEKLFF.

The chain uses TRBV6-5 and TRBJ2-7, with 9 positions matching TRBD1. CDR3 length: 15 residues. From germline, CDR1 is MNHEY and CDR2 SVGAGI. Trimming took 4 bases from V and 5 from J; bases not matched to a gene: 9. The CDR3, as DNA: TGTGCCAGCAGTTCCCCGGGACAGGGTGTCGACGAGCAGTACTTC. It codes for CASSSPGQGVDEQYF.

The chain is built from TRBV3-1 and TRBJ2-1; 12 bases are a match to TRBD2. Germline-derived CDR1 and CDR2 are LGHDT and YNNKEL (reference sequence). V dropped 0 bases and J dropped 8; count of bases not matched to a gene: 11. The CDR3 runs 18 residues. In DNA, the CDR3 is TGTGCCAGCAGCCAAGATCATCGGCTAGCGGGGGGGCTGGATGAGCAGTTCTTC. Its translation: CASSQDHRLAGGLDEQFF.

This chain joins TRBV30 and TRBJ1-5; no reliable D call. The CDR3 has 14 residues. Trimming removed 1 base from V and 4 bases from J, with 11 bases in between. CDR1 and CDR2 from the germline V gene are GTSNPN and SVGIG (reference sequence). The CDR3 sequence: CAWSGTGRNQPQHF. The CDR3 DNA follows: TGTGCCTGGAGTGGGACGGGGAGAAATCAGCCCCAGCATTTT.

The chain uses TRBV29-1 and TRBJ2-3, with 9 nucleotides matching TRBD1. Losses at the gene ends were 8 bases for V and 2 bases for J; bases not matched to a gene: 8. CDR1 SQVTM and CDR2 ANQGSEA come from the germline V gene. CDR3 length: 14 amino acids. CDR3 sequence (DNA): TGCAGCTCTCCCGGGACAGGGCTCACAGATACGCAGTATTTT. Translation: CSSPGTGLTDTQYF.

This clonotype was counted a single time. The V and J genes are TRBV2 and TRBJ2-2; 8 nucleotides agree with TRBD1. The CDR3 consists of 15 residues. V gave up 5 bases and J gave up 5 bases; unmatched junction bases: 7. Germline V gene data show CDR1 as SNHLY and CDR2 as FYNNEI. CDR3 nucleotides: TGTGCCAGCAGTCCGAGGACAGGGCTGACCGGGGAGCTGTTTTTT. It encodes CASSPRTGLTGELFF. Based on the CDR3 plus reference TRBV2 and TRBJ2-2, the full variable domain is EPEVTQTPSHQVTQMGQEVILRCVPISNHLYFYWYRQILGQKVEFLVSFYNNEISEKSEIFDDQFSVERPDGSNFTLKIRSTKLEDSAMYFCASSPRTGLTGELFFGEGSRLTVL.

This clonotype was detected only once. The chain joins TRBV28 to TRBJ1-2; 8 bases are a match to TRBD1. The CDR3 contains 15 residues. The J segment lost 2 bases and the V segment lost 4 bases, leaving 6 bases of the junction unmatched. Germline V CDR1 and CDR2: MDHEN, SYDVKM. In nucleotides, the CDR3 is TGTGCCAGCAGTTCCCTGACAGGGGCCAACTATGGCTACACCTTC. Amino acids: CASSSLTGANYGYTF.

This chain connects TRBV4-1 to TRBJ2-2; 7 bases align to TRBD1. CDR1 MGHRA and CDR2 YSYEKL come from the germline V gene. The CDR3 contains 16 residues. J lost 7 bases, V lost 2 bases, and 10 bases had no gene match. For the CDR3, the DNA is TGCGCCAGCAGCCAACCTGACAGGGCTTTAGGCGGGGAGCTGTTTTTT. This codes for CASSQPDRALGGELFF.

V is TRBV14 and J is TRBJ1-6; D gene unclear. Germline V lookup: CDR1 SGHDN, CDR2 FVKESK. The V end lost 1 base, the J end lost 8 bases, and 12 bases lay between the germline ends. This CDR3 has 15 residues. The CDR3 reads CASSQVSTGDSPLHF. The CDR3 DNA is TGTGCCAGCAGCCAAGTCAGCACTGGAGATTCACCCCTCCACTTT.